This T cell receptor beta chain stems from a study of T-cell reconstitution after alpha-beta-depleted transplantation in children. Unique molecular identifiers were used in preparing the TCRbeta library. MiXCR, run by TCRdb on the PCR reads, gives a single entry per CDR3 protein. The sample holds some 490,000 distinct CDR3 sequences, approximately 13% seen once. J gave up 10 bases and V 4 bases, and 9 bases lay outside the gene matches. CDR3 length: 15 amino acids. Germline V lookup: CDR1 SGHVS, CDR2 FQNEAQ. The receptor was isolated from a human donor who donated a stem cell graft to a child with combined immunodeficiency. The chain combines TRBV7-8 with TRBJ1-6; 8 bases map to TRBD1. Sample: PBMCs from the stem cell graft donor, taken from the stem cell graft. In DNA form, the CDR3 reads TGTGCCAGCAGCTCCTTGACAGGGGTGGACTCACCCCTCCACTTT. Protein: CASSSLTGVDSPLHF.